A selection of T cell receptor beta chains follows, all from one sample in a study of cytomegalovirus exposure and HLA in healthy donors. Using immunoSEQ multiplex PCR, the repertoire was profiled, and TCRdb retains in-frame clones only, with some absent. The sample holds 80,000 to 100,000 clones, 55% to 75% seen once. Sequenced input: PBMCs. The source of these receptors is a woman aged 18-29 years in good health and CMV-seropositive. The CDR3 runs from the conserved cysteine through the conserved F or W. Each record gives: clone size, D gene, J gene, V gene, CDR3 protein, CDR3 DNA. The D gene is left open where the match is weak. Rows may omit the clone size; those that give it use once, few, many or a size class.

-	-	TRBJ1-6	TRBV7-2	CASSLFSGGDFNSPLHF	TGTGCCAGCAGCTTATTTTCGGGGGGGGACTTTAATTCACCCCTCCACTTT
-	TRBD2	TRBJ2-2	TRBV6-5	CASSLETSPGELFF	TGTGCCAGCAGTTTGGAGACTAGCCCCGGGGAGCTGTTTTTT
-	TRBD2	TRBJ2-1	TRBV6-1	CATGLVNEQFF	TGTGCCACAGGACTAGTGAATGAGCAGTTCTTC
-	-	TRBJ1-2	TRBV1	CTSSQGQDSSTPYYGYTF	TGCACCAGCAGCCAAGGACAGGACTCCTCTACACCCTACTATGGCTACACCTTC
few	TRBD2	TRBJ2-1	TRBV7-3	CASSSGTSVNEQFF	TGTGCCAGCAGCTCCGGGACTAGCGTCAATGAGCAGTTCTTC
-	-	TRBJ1-2	TRBV30	CAWSRRGIYGYTF	TGTGCCTGGAGTCGCCGAGGGATCTATGGCTACACCTTC
few	-	TRBJ1-1	TRBV15	CATSNPGAEAFF	TGTGCCACCAGCAATCCAGGCGCTGAAGCTTTCTTT
few	TRBD2	TRBJ2-6	TRBV9	CASSVTLAGGSPGANVLTF	TGTGCCAGCAGCGTTACCCTAGCGGGAGGGTCCCCTGGGGCCAACGTCCTGACTTTC
once	-	TRBJ1-1	TRBV7-9	CASSLGARGNTEAFF	TGTGCCAGCAGCTTAGGGGCCAGGGGGAACACTGAAGCTTTCTTT
-	-	TRBJ2-7	TRBV5-1	CASSESPSYEQYF	TGCGCCAGCAGCGAGAGTCCCTCCTACGAGCAGTACTTC
-	-	TRBJ1-5	TRBV5-5	CANRTENQPQHF	TGTGCTAATAGAACAGAGAATCAGCCCCAGCATTTT
-	TRBD1	TRBJ1-4	TRBV29-1	CSVLTLGTGNEKLFF	TGCAGCGTTCTAACTTTAGGGACAGGGAACGAAAAACTGTTTTTT
-	TRBD2	TRBJ2-7	TRBV9	CASSGTSGSLSEQYF	TGTGCCAGCAGTGGTACTAGCGGGAGTTTGAGCGAGCAGTACTTC
few	TRBD1	TRBJ1-3	TRBV5-1	CASSLAGTAFSGNTIYF	TGCGCCAGCAGCTTGGCTGGGACAGCGTTCTCTGGAAACACCATATATTTT
-	-	TRBJ1-4	TRBV7-2	CASSPGNNEKLFF	TGTGCCAGCAGCCCGGGGAATAATGAAAAACTGTTTTTT
few	-	TRBJ1-5	TRBV4-1	CASSPEGLGANQPQHF	TGCGCCAGCAGCCCCGAGGGGTTGGGGGCCAATCAGCCCCAGCATTTT
once	TRBD1	TRBJ1-4	TRBV4-1	CASSQVGRGDEKLFF	TGCGCCAGCAGCCAAGTAGGCAGGGGGGATGAAAAACTGTTTTTT
-	-	TRBJ1-1	TRBV6-5	CASSYTNTEAFF	TGTGCCAGCAGTTACACAAACACTGAAGCTTTCTTT
-	-	TRBJ2-7	TRBV5-5	CASSWGSGGTEQYF	TGTGCCAGCAGCTGGGGGTCAGGGGGGACCGAGCAGTACTTC
-	-	TRBJ2-2	TRBV4-2	CASSHPSHTGELFF	TGTGCCAGCAGCCATCCCTCCCACACCGGGGAGCTGTTTTTT
few	-	TRBJ2-6	TRBV4-3	CASSQDRVGANVLTF	TGCGCCAGCAGCCAAGACAGGGTCGGGGCCAACGTCCTGACTTTC
-	-	TRBJ2-5	TRBV6-5	CASNKPGQETQYF	TGTGCCAGCAATAAACCAGGACAAGAGACCCAGTACTTC
-	-	TRBJ1-5	TRBV5-8	CASSLVAGGWDQPQHF	TGTGCCAGCAGCTTGGTTGCGGGGGGATGGGACCAGCCCCAGCATTTT